This TCR beta chain was retrieved from a study of cytomegalovirus exposure and HLA in healthy donors. PCR primers comprised 60 Vbeta and 13 Jbeta primers. Sequencing was performed with immunoSEQ multiplex PCR; in TCRdb, only in-frame clones are kept and a portion is missing. Among 95,000 to 150,000 clones listed, over 75% were seen once. Note on this clone: Its antigen is unknown.

Trimming took 5 bases from V and 4 from J; bases not matched to a gene: 6. The CDR3 runs 14 residues. CDR1 is MNHNS, CDR2 SASEGT, per germline. Findings and limits, study-wide: Later analysis showed most CMV-associated TCR beta chains appearing HLA-restricted. For most TCR beta V segments, an earlier analysis put the productive rate at about 87% or about 30% of the time. In a later analysis, TCR association rates varied by HLA locus: DRB1 most, HLA-C fewest.

J is TRBJ2-3 and V is TRBV6-1; 7 bases are shared with TRBD1. This TCR was sampled from a man aged 25 to 40 in good health and CMV-seronegative. Material for sequencing was PBMCs. CDR3 loop: CASSTGVGADTQYF. The CDR3 DNA reads as TGTGCCAGCAGTACAGGGGTGGGGGCAGATACGCAGTATTTT.